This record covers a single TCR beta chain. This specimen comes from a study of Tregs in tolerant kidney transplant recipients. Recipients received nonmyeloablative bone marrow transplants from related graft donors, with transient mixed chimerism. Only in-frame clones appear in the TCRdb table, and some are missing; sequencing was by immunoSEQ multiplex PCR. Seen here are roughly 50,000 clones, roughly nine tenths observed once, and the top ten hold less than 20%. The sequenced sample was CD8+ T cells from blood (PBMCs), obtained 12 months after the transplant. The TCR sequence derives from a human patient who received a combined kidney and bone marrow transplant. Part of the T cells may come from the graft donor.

The CDR3 reads CASSQVPSGFTGELFF. The CDR3 nucleotides read TGTGCCAGCAGCCAAGTTCCTAGCGGGTTCACCGGGGAGCTGTTTTTT. The rearrangement joins TRBV4-2 to TRBJ2-2; TRBD2 aligns across 8 bases. Trimming removed 1 base from V and 4 bases from J; junction bases left unmatched: 5. The CDR3 has 16 residues. CDR1 LGHNA and CDR2 YNFKEQ come from the germline V gene.